The following is a T cell receptor (beta chain) sequence with its context. Participants came from roughly 24 US areas, aged roughly 18 to 95 years. Participant reports of clinical history set cohort assignment. Donors in Cohort 3 counted as recovered after two negative PCRs, clearance, or symptom resolution. The data were taken from a study of blood T cell repertoires in COVID-19. V was trimmed by 4 bases and J by 3 bases, leaving 10 bases between them. The CDR3 consists of 13 residues. Germline lookup yields CDR1 SGHRS and CDR2 YFSETQ. Some clones are missing from TCRdb's copy, which holds only in-frame ones; the method was immunoSEQ multiplex PCR. The repertoire holds 110,000 to 150,000 clones, with about 85% as singletons.

The genes are TRBV5-1 and TRBJ1-1, with D tentatively TRBD1 (6 bases). The sample comprised PBMCs or T cells enriched from blood (not recorded which). The clonotype was recovered from a woman in her thirties or forties who had recovered from COVID-19. The CDR3 region is CASSPGAHTEAFF. CDR3 nucleotides: TGCGCCAGCAGCCCAGGGGCGCACACTGAAGCTTTCTTT.